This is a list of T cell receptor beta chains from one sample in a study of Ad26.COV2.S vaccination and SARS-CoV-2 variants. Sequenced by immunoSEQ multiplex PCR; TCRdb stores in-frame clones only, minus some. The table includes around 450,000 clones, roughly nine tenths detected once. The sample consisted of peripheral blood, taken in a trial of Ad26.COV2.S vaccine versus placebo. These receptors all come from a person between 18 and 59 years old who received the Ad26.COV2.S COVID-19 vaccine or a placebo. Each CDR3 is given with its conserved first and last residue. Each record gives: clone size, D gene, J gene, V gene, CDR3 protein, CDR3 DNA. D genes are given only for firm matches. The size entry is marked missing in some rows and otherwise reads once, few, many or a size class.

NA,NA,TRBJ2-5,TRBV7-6,CASSLNGGRRQETQYF,TGTGCCAGCAGCCTTAATGGGGGAAGGCGGCAAGAGACCCAGTACTTC
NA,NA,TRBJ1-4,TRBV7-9,CASSPGQGVREKLFF,TGTGCCAGCAGCCCAGGGCAGGGCGTAAGAGAAAAACTGTTTTTT
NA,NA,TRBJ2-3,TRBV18,CASSTASNTDTQYF,TGTGCCAGCTCAACGGCCTCAAACACAGATACGCAGTATTTT
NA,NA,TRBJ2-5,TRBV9,CASSVALGFQETQYF,TGTGCCAGCAGCGTAGCCCTGGGCTTCCAAGAGACCCAGTACTTC
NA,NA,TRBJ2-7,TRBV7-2,CASSLDIRFAYEQYF,TGTGCCAGCAGCTTAGATATTCGATTTGCCTACGAGCAGTACTTC
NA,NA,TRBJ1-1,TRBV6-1,CASSESGKGNTEAFF,TGTGCCAGCAGTGAAAGTGGAAAGGGGAACACTGAAGCTTTCTTT
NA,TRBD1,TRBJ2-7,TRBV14,CASRRQGAGDEQYF,TGTGCCAGCAGACGACAGGGGGCTGGGGACGAGCAGTACTTC
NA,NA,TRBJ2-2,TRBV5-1,CASSLELVGELFF,TGCGCCAGCAGCTTGGAGTTGGTCGGGGAGCTGTTTTTT
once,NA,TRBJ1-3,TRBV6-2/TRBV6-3,CASSYGHHSGNTIYF,TGTGCCAGCAGTTATGGACACCACTCTGGAAACACCATATATTTT
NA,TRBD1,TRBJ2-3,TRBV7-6,CASSFGRGRGADTQYF,TGTGCCAGCAGCTTCGGCAGGGGGCGCGGGGCAGATACGCAGTATTTT
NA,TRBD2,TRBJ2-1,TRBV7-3,CASSSSTSGGNEQFF,TGTGCCAGCAGCTCAAGCACTAGCGGGGGAAATGAGCAGTTCTTC
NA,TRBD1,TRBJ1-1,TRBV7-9,CASSPTSTGKAFF,TGTGCCAGCAGCCCGACTTCGACAGGGAAAGCTTTCTTT
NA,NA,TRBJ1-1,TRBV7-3,CASSLYRNTEAFF,TGTGCCAGCAGCTTATACAGAAACACTGAAGCTTTCTTT
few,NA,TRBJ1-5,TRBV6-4,CASSDPRSQRTSNQPQHF,TGTGCCAGCAGTGACCCTAGGAGCCAGAGGACCAGCAATCAGCCCCAGCATTTT